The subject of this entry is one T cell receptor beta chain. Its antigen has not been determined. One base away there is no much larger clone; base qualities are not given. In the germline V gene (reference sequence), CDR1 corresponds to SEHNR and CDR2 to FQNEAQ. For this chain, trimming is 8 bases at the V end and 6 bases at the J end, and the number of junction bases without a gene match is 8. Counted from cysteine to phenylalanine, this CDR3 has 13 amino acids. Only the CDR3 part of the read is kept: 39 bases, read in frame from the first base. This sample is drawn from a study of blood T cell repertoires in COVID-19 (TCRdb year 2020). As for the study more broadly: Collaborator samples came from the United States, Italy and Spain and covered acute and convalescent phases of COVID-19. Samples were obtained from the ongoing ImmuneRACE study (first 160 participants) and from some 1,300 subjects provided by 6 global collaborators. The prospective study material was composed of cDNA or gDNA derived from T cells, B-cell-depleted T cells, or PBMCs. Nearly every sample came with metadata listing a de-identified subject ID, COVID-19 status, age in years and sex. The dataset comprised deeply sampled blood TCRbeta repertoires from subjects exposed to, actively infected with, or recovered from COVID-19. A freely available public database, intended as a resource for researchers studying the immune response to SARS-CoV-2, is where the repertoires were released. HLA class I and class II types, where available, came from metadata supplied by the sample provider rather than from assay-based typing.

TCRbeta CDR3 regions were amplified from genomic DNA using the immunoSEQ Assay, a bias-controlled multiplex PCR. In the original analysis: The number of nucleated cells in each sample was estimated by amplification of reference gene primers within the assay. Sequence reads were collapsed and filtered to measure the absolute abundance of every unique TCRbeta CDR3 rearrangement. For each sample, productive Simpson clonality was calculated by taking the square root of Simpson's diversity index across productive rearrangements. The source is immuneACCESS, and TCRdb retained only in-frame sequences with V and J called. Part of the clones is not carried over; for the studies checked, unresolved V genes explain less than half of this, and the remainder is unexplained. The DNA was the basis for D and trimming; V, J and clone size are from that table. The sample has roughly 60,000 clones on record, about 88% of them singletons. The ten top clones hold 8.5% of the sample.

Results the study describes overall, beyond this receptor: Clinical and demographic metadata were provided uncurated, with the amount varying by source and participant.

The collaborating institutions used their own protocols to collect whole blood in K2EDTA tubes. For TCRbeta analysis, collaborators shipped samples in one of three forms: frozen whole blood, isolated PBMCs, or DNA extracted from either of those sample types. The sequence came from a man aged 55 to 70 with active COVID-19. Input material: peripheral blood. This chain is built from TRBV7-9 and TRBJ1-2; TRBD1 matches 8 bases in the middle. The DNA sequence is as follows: TGTGCCAGCTTCCGACAGGGGTATAATGGCTACACCTTC. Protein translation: CASFRQGYNGYTF.